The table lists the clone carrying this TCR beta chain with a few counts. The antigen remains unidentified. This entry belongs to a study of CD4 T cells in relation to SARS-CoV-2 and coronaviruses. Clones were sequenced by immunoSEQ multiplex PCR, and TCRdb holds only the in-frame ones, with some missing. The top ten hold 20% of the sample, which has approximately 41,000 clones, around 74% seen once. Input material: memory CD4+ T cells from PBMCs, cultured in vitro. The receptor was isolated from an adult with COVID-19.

CDR3 loop: CAITESSYNEQFF. The CDR3 DNA reads TGTGCCATTACTGAAAGCTCCTACAATGAGCAGTTCTTC. The chain links TRBV10-3 to TRBJ2-1, with D unresolved. The germline V gene has CDR1 ENHRY and CDR2 SYGVKD. There are 13 residues in the CDR3. The germline V and J ends were trimmed by 9 bases and 0 bases, with 9 bases remaining between them.